The rows below give T cell receptor beta chains drawn from one sample of a study of monozygotic twins with inflammatory bowel disease. TCRdb reworked the 5' RACE reads into one entry per CDR3 protein, no DNA. This listing includes about 330,000 distinct CDR3 sequences. Source material: blood. These receptors were obtained from a human donor with ulcerative colitis or Crohn's disease, or a healthy co-twin of an affected twin (not recorded which). The CDR3 runs from the conserved cysteine through the conserved F or W. The order of the fields is J gene, V gene, CDR3 protein.

J: TRBJ1-4; V: TRBV4-1; CDR3: CASSQENFRAGAEKLFF
J: TRBJ2-3; V: TRBV6-6; CDR3: CASSSTGNTQYF
J: TRBJ2-1; V: TRBV30; CDR3: CAWRKTSGYNEQFF
J: TRBJ2-5; V: TRBV5-1; CDR3: CASSLDSGGQETQYF
J: TRBJ1-2; V: TRBV29-1; CDR3: CSVLMGMNYGYTF
J: TRBJ2-1; V: TRBV12-3/TRBV12-4; CDR3: CASSPRERSNEQFF
J: TRBJ2-7; V: TRBV11-2; CDR3: CASSRFGLAYEQYF
J: TRBJ2-7; V: TRBV5-1; CDR3: CASSAYGPYEQYF
J: TRBJ1-5; V: TRBV4-2; CDR3: CASSQGDRGNQPQHF
J: TRBJ1-4; V: TRBV27; CDR3: CASSFYRQERGKLFF
J: TRBJ2-3; V: TRBV20-1; CDR3: CSAREAGWEDTQYF
J: TRBJ1-5; V: TRBV6-1; CDR3: CASIIGGLSNQPQHF
J: TRBJ1-1; V: TRBV10-1; CDR3: CASSGREKGANTEAFF
J: TRBJ2-3; V: TRBV4-2; CDR3: CASSQEWFSVTSTDTQYF
J: TRBJ2-5; V: TRBV29-1; CDR3: CSAPGLAMETQYF
J: TRBJ2-1; V: TRBV29-1; CDR3: CSAIGTLYNEQFF
J: TRBJ2-3; V: TRBV20-1; CDR3: CSARRQGASDTQYF
J: TRBJ2-1; V: TRBV5-1; CDR3: CASSLPTSGFYNEQFF
J: TRBJ1-2; V: TRBV6-1; CDR3: CASIREPTTYGYTF
J: TRBJ1-2; V: TRBV29-1; CDR3: CSVEQGGYGYTF
J: TRBJ1-5; V: TRBV5-1; CDR3: CASSLDNSNQPQHF
J: TRBJ2-2; V: TRBV3-1; CDR3: CASSQEPRTARRAGELFF
J: TRBJ1-6; V: TRBV15; CDR3: CATGGQAHSPLHF
J: TRBJ1-1; V: TRBV20-1; CDR3: CSALDSDTEAFF
J: TRBJ2-3; V: TRBV6-4; CDR3: CASESGTDTQYF
J: TRBJ2-1; V: TRBV27; CDR3: CASRRGSANEQFF
J: TRBJ2-3; V: TRBV2; CDR3: CASSAGGSGTDTQYF
J: TRBJ1-4; V: TRBV7-9; CDR3: CASSYQEEKLFF
J: TRBJ2-3; V: TRBV10-1; CDR3: CASRDPLTDTQYF
J: TRBJ1-1; V: TRBV5-6; CDR3: CASSTGTGRSGTEAFF
J: TRBJ2-1; V: TRBV6-5; CDR3: CASSYEAENEQFF
J: TRBJ1-3; V: TRBV12-3/TRBV12-4; CDR3: CASSFGDAGNTIYF
J: TRBJ1-4; V: TRBV15; CDR3: CATSSPTQGAREKLFF
J: TRBJ2-2; V: TRBV12-3/TRBV12-4; CDR3: CASSSFGTNTGELFF
J: TRBJ1-2; V: TRBV5-1; CDR3: CASSPGAKRGYGYTF
J: TRBJ2-7; V: TRBV28; CDR3: CASSLLYMGYEQYF
J: TRBJ2-7; V: TRBV27; CDR3: CASSPQGSGSSYEQYF
J: TRBJ1-1; V: TRBV4-2; CDR3: CASSQERSVNTEAFF
J: TRBJ2-5; V: TRBV12-3/TRBV12-4; CDR3: CASTPTGFGTQYF
J: TRBJ2-4; V: TRBV4-3; CDR3: CASSQDHKELNIQYF
J: TRBJ1-2; V: TRBV27; CDR3: CASSPTGDFRYTF
J: TRBJ2-7; V: TRBV20-1; CDR3: CSARDTARSYEQYF
J: TRBJ2-1; V: TRBV20-1; CDR3: CSAKRTSGRRPSYNEQFF
J: TRBJ2-4; V: TRBV27; CDR3: CASSLLTGTDVAKNIQYF
J: TRBJ2-3; V: TRBV5-4; CDR3: CASSLGGLASTDTQYF
J: TRBJ2-1; V: TRBV20-1; CDR3: CSARAGTGFNEQFF
J: TRBJ2-2; V: TRBV7-3; CDR3: CASSSTSGSGELFF
J: TRBJ2-3; V: TRBV28; CDR3: CATRDGRIHTQYF
J: TRBJ2-7; V: TRBV28; CDR3: CASSPDPDSARNNF
J: TRBJ2-2; V: TRBV11-2; CDR3: CASSSTGAPGELFF
J: TRBJ2-1; V: TRBV29-1; CDR3: CSVGRYAHEQFF
J: TRBJ1-5; V: TRBV20-1; CDR3: CSARGEGKQPQHF
J: TRBJ1-6; V: TRBV20-1; CDR3: CSARPGAMNSPLHF
J: TRBJ2-1; V: TRBV4-1; CDR3: CASSQVEKGKQFF
J: TRBJ1-6; V: TRBV7-8; CDR3: CASSLAGTNSPLHF